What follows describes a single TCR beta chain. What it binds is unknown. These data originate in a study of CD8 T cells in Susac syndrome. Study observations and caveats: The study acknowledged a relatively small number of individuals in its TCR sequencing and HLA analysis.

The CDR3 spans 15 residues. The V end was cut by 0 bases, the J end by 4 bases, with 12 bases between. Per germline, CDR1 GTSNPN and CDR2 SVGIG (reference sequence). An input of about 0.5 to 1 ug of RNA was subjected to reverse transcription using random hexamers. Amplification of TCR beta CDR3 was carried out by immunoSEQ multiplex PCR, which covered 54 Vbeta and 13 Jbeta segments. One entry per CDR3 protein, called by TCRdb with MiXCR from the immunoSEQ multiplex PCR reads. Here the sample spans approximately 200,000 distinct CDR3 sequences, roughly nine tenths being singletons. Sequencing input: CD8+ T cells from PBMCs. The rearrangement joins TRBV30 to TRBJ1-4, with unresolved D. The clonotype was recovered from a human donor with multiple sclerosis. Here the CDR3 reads CAWSVPDFINEKLFF. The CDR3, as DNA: TGTGCCTGGAGTGTACCTGACTTCATTAATGAAAAACTGTTTTTT.